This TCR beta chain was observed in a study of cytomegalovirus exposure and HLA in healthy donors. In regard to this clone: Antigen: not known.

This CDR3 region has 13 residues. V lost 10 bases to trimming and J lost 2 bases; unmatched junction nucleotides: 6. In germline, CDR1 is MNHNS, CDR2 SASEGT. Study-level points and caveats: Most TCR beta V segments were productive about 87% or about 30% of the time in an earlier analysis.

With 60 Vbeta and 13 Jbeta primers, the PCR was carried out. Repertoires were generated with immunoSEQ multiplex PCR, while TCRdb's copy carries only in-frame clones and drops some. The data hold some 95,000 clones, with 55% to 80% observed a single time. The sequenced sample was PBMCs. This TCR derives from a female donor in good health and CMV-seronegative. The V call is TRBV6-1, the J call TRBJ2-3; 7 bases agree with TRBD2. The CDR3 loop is CATLRDYTDTQYF. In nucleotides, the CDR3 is TGTGCCACCCTCCGGGACTACACAGATACGCAGTATTTT.